There are a few counts of the clone carrying this TCR beta chain. These data come from a study of CDR3 diversity in severe acne. TCRdb fed the PCR reads into MiXCR, producing one record per CDR3 protein. The top ten clones hold around a tenth of a sample with about 85,000 distinct CDR3 sequences, roughly half of them seen once. V was clipped by 5 bases and J by 5 bases; unmatched bases: 2. This CDR3 contains 12 residues. Germline assignment: CDR1 SGHTA and CDR2 FQGTGA. The source is a male donor in good health, serving as a control. The sequenced sample was blood. The genes are TRBV7-3 and TRBJ2-7; 8 positions agree with TRBD1. The CDR3 nucleotides are TGTGCCAGCAGCCTGGACAGGGACGAGCAGTACTTC. This sequence encodes CASSLDRDEQYF.